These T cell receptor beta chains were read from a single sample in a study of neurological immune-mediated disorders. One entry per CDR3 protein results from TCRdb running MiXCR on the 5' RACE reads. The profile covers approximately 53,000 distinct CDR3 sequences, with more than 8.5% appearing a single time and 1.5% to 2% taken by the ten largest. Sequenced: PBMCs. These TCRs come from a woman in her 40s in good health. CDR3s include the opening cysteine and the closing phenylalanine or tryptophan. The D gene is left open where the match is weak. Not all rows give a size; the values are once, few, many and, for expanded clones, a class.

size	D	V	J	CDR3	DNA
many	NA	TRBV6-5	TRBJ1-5	CASGAAKPQHF	TGTGCCAGCGGCGCAGCGAAGCCCCAGCATTTT
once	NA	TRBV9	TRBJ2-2	CASSVRSVAATGELFF	TGTGCCAGCAGCGTAAGGTCAGTCGCAGCCACCGGGGAGCTGTTTTTT
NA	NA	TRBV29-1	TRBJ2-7	CSVELGGRSYEQYF	TGCAGCGTTGAATTGGGGGGTCGGTCCTACGAGCAGTACTTC
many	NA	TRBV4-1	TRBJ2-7	CASSQRSEGSSYEQYF	TGCGCCAGCAGCCAGCGTTCGGAGGGGAGCTCCTACGAGCAGTACTTC
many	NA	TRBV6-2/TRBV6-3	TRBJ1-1	CASSYRGRTEAFF	TGTGCCAGCAGTTACAGGGGGAGGACTGAAGCTTTCTTT
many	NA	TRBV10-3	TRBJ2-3	CAIRGWQEGTDTQYF	TGTGCCATCAGGGGATGGCAGGAGGGCACAGATACGCAGTATTTT
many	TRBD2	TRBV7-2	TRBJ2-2	CASSLVAGRAGTGELFF	TGTGCCAGCAGCTTAGTGGCAGGGAGGGCGGGGACCGGGGAGCTGTTTTTT
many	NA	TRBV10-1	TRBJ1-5	CAGSKGRRQPQHF	TGCGCCGGCAGTAAGGGGCGACGACAGCCCCAGCATTTT
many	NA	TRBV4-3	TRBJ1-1	CASSQGYGEGTEAFF	TGCGCCAGCAGCCAAGGTTACGGGGAGGGCACTGAAGCTTTCTTT
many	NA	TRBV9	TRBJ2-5	CASSVAWGEQETQYF	TGTGCCAGCAGCGTAGCGTGGGGGGAGCAGGAGACCCAGTACTTC
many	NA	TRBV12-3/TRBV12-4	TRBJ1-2	CASTLQAGYGYTF	TGTGCCAGCACCTTACAGGCGGGCTATGGCTACACCTTC
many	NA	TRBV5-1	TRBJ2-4	CASSLERSQDIQYF	TGCGCCAGCAGCTTGGAACGCTCCCAAGACATTCAGTACTTC
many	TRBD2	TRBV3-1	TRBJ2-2	CASSHGLAENTGELFF	TGTGCCAGCAGCCACGGACTAGCAGAGAACACCGGGGAGCTGTTTTTT
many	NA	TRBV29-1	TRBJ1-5	CSVGGAGANQPQHF	TGCAGCGTGGGAGGTGCGGGGGCCAATCAGCCCCAGCATTTT
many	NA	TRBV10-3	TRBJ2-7	CAISESRPEQYF	TGTGCCATCAGTGAGTCGAGACCGGAGCAGTACTTC
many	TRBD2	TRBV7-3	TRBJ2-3	CASSRTSGLTDTQYF	TGTGCCAGCAGCCGGACTAGCGGACTCACAGATACGCAGTATTTT
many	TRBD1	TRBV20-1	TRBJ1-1	CSARDPERGLRTEAFF	TGCAGTGCTAGAGACCCCGAGAGGGGGCTTCGAACTGAAGCTTTCTTT
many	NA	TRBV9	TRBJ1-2	CASSVDWTANYGYTF	TGTGCCAGCAGCGTAGACTGGACAGCTAACTATGGCTACACCTTC
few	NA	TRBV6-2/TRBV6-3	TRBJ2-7	CASSYSTAPYEQYF	TGTGCCAGCAGTTACTCTACAGCCCCCTACGAGCAGTACTTC
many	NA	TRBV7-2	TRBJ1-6	CASSPQRVYNSPLHF	TGTGCCAGCAGCCCACAAAGAGTTTATAATTCACCCCTCCACTTT
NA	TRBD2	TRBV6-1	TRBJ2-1	CASTGERGGVSYNEQFF	TGTGCCAGCACCGGAGAGCGGGGGGGCGTCTCCTACAATGAGCAGTTCTTC
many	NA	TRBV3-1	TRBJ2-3	CASSLLFTDTQYF	TGTGCCAGCAGCCTACTATTCACAGATACGCAGTATTTT
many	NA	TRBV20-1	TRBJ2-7	CSASGYLTYEQYF	TGCAGTGCTAGCGGCTACCTCACCTACGAGCAGTACTTC
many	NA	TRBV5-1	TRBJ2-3	CASSLMAGSLDTQYF	TGCGCCAGCAGCTTGATGGCGGGATCTTTAGATACGCAGTATTTT
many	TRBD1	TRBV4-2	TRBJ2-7	CASRGDSAYEQYF	TGTGCCAGCAGAGGGGACAGTGCCTACGAGCAGTACTTC
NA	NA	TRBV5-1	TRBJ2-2	CASSLNGDNTGELFF	TGCGCCAGCAGCTTGAACGGGGACAACACCGGGGAGCTGTTTTTT
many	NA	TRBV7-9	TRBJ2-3	CASSLGASRADTQYF	TGTGCCAGCAGCTTAGGCGCTAGCAGGGCAGATACGCAGTATTTT
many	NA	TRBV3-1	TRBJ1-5	CASSQGIIVGQPQHF	TGTGCCAGCAGCCAGGGAATTATAGTAGGTCAGCCCCAGCATTTT
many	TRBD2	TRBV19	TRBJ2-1	CASSHIPRWREGQREQFF	TGTGCCAGTAGCCACATCCCGAGGTGGCGGGAGGGCCAGAGGGAGCAGTTCTTC
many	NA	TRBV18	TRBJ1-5	CASSPQRGAQPQHF	TGTGCCAGCTCTCCTCAGCGGGGGGCTCAGCCCCAGCATTTT
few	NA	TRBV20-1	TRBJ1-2	CSVTFRGGYTF	TGCAGTGTCACCTTCCGGGGTGGCTACACCTTC
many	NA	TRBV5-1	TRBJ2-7	CASSPIPGASYEQYF	TGCGCCAGCAGCCCGATCCCAGGGGCATCCTACGAGCAGTACTTC
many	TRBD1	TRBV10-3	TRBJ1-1	CAISLTGSNTEAFF	TGTGCCATCAGTTTGACAGGGTCGAACACTGAAGCTTTCTTT
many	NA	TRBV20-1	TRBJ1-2	CSARPGGYYGYTF	TGCAGTGCTAGACCGGGCGGATACTATGGCTACACCTTC
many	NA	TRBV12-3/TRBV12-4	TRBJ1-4	CASANNRGVGEKLFF	TGTGCCAGCGCCAATAACCGGGGGGTGGGTGAAAAACTGTTTTTT
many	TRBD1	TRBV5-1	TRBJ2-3	CASSPVTGGTDTQYF	TGCGCCAGCAGCCCGGTTACAGGGGGCACAGATACGCAGTATTTT
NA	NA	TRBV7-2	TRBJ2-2	CASSLSRGANTGEMFF	TGTGCCAGCAGCTTAAGTAGGGGGGCTAACACCGGGGAGATGTTTTTT
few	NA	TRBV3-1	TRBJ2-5	CASSQVPGPETQYF	TGTGCCAGCAGCCAAGTTCCGGGGCCAGAGACCCAGTACTTC
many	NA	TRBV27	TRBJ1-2	CASSLSMAGVYGYTF	TGTGCCAGCAGTTTATCGATGGCAGGGGTCTATGGCTACACCTTC
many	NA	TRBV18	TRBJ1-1	CASSQQGTEAFF	TGTGCCAGCTCCCAACAGGGCACTGAAGCTTTCTTT
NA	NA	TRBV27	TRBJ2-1	CARVPKGNEQFF	TGTGCCAGGGTACCTAAGGGAAATGAGCAGTTCTTC
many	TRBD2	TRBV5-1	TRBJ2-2	CASTLAGGPDGELFF	TGCGCCAGCACCCTAGCGGGGGGGCCGGACGGGGAGCTGTTTTTT
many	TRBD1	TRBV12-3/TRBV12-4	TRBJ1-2	CASSPQGAHGYTF	TGTGCCAGCAGTCCCCAGGGGGCCCATGGCTACACCTTC
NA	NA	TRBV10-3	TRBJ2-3	CAIGKRAGDTQYF	TGTGCCATCGGGAAAAGGGCGGGAGATACGCAGTATTTT
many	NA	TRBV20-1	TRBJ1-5	CSALAADSNQPQHF	TGCAGTGCGCTCGCGGCGGATAGCAATCAGCCCCAGCATTTT
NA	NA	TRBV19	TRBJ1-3	CASSGRISGNTIYF	TGTGCCAGTAGTGGACGGATCTCTGGAAACACCATATATTTT
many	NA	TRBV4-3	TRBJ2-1	CASSQEDLSYNEQFF	TGCGCCAGCAGCCAAGAAGACCTGTCCTACAATGAGCAGTTCTTC
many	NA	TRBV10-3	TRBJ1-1	CAITRDTQNTEAFF	TGTGCCATCACCCGGGACACGCAGAACACTGAAGCTTTCTTT
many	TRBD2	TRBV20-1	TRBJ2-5	CSAPRGGPKETQYF	TGCAGTGCTCCCCGGGGGGGCCCGAAAGAGACCCAGTACTTC
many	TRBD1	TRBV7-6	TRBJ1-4	CASSQGGQGNEKLFF	TGTGCCAGCAGCCAGGGGGGACAGGGGAATGAAAAACTGTTTTTT
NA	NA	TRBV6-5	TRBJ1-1	CASSEGQMNTEAFF	TGTGCCAGCAGTGAAGGACAGATGAACACTGAAGCTTTCTTT
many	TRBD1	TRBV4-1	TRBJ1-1	CASSQAVQGARGTEAFF	TGCGCCAGCAGCCAAGCAGTACAGGGGGCGAGGGGCACTGAAGCTTTCTTT
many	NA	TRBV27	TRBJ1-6	CASSIGASPLHF	TGTGCCAGCAGCATAGGGGCGTCACCCCTCCACTTT
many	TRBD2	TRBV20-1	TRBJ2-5	CSAPGLAGQETQYF	TGCAGTGCCCCGGGACTAGCGGGGCAAGAGACCCAGTACTTC